This TCR beta chain was found in a study of low-dose radiotherapy and immunotherapy resistance in tumors. In the study overall: Cohort 1 was given 0.5 Gy fractions every 2 weeks, 6.5 Gy in total.

This clonotype came up a few times. cDNA synthesis used a TRAV/TRBV-specific primer set for both chains. The authors ran about 18 PCR cycles to amplify TCRs with a constant-region primer and V-primer adapter. TCRdb ran MiXCR on the reads and lists one entry per CDR3 protein. The sample carries about 14,000 distinct CDR3 sequences, approximately 70% recorded once. The CDR3 is made up of 14 amino acids. Germline V gene lookup returns CDR1 SGHAT and CDR2 FQNNGV. V dropped 0 bases and J dropped 4 bases, with 9 bases sitting between them. The sequence derives from a human donor with advanced metastatic prostate, ovarian, gallbladder or colorectal cancer (not recorded which). This table probably holds off-target reads from a library built for another chain. The V call is TRBV11-2, the J call TRBJ1-1; D uncertain. This CDR3 reads CASSLDYELTEAFF. The CDR3 DNA is TGTGCCAGCAGCTTAGATTACGAGCTCACTGAAGCTTTCTTT. Using reference TRBV11-2 and TRBJ1-1 for the parts outside the CDR3, the full variable domain is EAGVAQSPRYKIIEKRQSVAFWCNPISGHATLYWYQQILGQGPKLLIQFQNNGVVDDSQLPKDRFSAERLKGVDSTLKIQPAKLEDSAVYLCASSLDYELTEAFFGQGTRLTVV.